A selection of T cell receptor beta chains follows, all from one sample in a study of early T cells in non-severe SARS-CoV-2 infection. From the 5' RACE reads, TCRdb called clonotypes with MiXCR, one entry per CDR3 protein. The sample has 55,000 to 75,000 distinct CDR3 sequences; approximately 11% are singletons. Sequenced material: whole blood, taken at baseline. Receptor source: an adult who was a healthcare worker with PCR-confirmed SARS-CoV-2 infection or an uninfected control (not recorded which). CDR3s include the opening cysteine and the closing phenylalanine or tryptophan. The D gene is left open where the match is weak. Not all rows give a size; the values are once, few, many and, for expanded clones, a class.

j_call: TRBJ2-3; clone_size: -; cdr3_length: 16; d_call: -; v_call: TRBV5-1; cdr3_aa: CASSLSGGLRTDTQYF; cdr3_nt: TGCGCCAGCAGCTTGTCCGGGGGACTCCGCACAGATACGCAGTATTTT
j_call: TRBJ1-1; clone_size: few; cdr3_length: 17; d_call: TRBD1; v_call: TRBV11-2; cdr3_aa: CASSFSTPGQGNTEAFF; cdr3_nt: TGTGCCAGCAGCTTCTCAACTCCGGGACAGGGGAACACTGAAGCTTTCTTT
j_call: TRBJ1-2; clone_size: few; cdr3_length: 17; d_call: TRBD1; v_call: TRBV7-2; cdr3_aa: CASSLVSGQGLSYGYTF; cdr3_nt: TGTGCCAGCAGCTTAGTGTCGGGACAGGGATTGAGCTATGGCTACACCTTC
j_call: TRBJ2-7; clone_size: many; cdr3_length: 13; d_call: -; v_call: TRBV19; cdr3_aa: CASSMGRAYEQYF; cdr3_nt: TGTGCCAGTAGTATGGGCAGGGCCTACGAGCAGTACTTC
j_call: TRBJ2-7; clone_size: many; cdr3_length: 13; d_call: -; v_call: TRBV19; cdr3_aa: CASSTQGGYEQYF; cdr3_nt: TGTGCCAGTAGTACCCAAGGGGGCTACGAGCAGTACTTC
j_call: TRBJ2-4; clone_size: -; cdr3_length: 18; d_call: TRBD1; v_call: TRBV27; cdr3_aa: CASSPYWDRALAKNIQYF; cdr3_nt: TGTGCCAGCAGTCCGTACTGGGACAGGGCTCTAGCCAAAAACATTCAGTACTTC
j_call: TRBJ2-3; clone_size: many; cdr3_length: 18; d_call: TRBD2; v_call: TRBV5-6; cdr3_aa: CASSPGLAGEMLTDTQYF; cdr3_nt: TGTGCCAGCAGCCCCGGACTAGCGGGAGAGATGTTGACAGATACGCAGTATTTT
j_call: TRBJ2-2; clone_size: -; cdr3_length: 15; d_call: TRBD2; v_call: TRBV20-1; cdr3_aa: CSANLAGGNTGELFF; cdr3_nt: TGCAGTGCAAATTTAGCGGGAGGGAACACCGGGGAGCTGTTTTTT
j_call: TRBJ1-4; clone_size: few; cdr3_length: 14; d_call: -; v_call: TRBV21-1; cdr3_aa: CASSRAGGNEKLFF; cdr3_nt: TGTGCCAGCAGCCGGGCGGGGGGTAATGAAAAACTGTTTTTT
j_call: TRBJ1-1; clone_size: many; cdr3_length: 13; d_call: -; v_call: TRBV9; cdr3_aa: CASSVHAGTEAFF; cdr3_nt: TGTGCCAGCAGCGTTCACGCGGGCACTGAAGCTTTCTTT
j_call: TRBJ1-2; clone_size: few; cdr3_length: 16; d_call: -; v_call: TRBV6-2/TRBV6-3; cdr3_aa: CASKKGSPLPNYGHTF; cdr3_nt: TGTGCCAGCAAGAAAGGCAGCCCGTTACCCAACTATGGCCACACCTTC
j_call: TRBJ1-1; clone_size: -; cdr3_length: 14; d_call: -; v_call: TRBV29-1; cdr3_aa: CSVEGRGLNTEAFF; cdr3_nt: TGCAGCGTTGAGGGCAGGGGTTTGAACACTGAAGCTTTCTTT
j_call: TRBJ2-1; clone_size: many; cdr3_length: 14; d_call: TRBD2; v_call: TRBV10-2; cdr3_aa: CASQGLAGPNEQFF; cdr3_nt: TGCGCCAGTCAGGGACTAGCGGGGCCCAATGAGCAGTTCTTC
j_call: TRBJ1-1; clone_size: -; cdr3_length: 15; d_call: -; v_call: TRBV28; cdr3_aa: CASSSYASGTKVAFF; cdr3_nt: TGTGCCAGCAGTTCCTACGCCTCGGGGACAAAGGTAGCTTTCTTT
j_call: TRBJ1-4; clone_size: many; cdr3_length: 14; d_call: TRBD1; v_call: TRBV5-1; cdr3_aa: CASSGQGQGEKLFF; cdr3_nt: TGCGCCAGCAGCGGACAGGGCCAAGGTGAAAAACTGTTTTTT
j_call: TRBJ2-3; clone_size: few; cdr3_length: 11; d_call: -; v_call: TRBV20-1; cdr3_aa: CSARLEDTQYF; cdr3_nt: TGCAGTGCTAGATTGGAGGATACGCAGTATTTT
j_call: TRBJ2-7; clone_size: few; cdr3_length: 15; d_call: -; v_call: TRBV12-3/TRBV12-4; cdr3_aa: CASSLEQPSSYEQYF; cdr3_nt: TGTGCCAGCAGTTTAGAACAGCCTAGCTCCTACGAGCAGTACTTC
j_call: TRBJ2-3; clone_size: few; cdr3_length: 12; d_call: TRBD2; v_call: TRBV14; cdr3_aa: CASSPAGVAQYF; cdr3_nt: TGTGCCAGCAGCCCAGCGGGAGTTGCGCAGTATTTT
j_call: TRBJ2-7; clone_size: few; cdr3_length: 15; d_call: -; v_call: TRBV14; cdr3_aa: CASSQDGQGWYEQYF; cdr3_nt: TGTGCCAGCAGCCAAGATGGCCAGGGTTGGTACGAGCAGTACTTC
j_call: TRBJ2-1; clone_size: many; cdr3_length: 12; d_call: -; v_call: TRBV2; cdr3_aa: CASSTSGDEQFF; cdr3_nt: TGTGCCAGCAGCACTAGTGGCGATGAGCAGTTCTTC
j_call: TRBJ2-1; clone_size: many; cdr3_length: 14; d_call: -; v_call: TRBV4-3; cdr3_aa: CASSQVASGSFKFF; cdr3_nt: -
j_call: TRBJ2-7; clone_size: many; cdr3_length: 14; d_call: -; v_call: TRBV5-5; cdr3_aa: CASSHGTPPNEQYF; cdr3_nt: TGTGCCAGCAGCCACGGGACTCCCCCGAACGAGCAGTACTTC
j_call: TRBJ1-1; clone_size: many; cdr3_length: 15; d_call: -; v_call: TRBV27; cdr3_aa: CASSLFGGLNTEAFF; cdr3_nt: TGTGCCAGCAGTTTATTTGGGGGATTGAACACTGAAGCTTTCTTT
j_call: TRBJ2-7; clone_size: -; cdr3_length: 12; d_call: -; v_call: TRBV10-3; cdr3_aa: CAISESSRGQYF; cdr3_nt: TGTGCCATCAGTGAGTCGAGTAGGGGGCAGTACTTC
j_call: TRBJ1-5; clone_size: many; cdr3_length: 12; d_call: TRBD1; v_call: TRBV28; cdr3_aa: CASQGGSGPQHF; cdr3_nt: TGTGCCAGCCAGGGGGGCTCCGGGCCCCAGCATTTT
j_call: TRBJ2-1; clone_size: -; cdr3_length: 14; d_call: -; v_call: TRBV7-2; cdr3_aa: CASSLVGGGYEQFF; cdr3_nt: TGTGCCAGCAGCTTAGTAGGTGGGGGCTATGAGCAGTTCTTC
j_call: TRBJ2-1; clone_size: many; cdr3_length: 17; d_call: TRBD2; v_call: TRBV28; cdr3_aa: CASSFGGGVGTINEQFF; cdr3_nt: TGTGCCAGCAGTTTCGGCGGGGGGGTCGGTACTATAAATGAGCAGTTCTTC
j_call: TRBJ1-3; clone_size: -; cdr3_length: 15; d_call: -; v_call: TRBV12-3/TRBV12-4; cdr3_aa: CASSLAGAGGNTIYF; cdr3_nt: TGTGCCAGCAGTTTAGCGGGGGCAGGCGGAAACACCATATATTTT
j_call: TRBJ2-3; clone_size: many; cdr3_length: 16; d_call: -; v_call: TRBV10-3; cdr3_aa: CAISAGGRSRADTQYF; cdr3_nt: TGTGCCATCAGTGCGGGCGGTCGATCCCGGGCAGATACGCAGTATTTT
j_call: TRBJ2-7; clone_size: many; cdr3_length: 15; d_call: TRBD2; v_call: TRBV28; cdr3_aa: CASSSLAGAVREQYF; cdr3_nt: TGTGCCAGCAGTTCCCTAGCGGGAGCGGTAAGGGAGCAGTACTTC
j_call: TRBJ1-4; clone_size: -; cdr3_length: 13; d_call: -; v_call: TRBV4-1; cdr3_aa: CASSQAVWEKLFF; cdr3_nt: TGCGCCAGCAGCCAAGCTGTGTGGGAAAAACTGTTTTTT
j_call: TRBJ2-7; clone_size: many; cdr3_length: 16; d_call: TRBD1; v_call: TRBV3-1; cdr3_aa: CASSQGGGTGGRRLYF; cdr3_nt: TGTGCCAGCAGCCAAGGCGGCGGGACAGGGGGTCGAAGGCTGTACTTC
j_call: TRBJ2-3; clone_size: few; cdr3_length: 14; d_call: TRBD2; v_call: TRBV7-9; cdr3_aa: CASSSGRAAYTQYF; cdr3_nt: TGTGCCAGCAGTAGCGGGAGGGCCGCCTATACGCAGTATTTT
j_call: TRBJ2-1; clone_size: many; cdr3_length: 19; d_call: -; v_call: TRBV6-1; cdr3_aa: CASSDGLGQKIFSYNEQFF; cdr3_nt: TGTGCCAGCAGTGACGGCCTCGGGCAGAAGATTTTCTCCTACAATGAGCAGTTCTTC
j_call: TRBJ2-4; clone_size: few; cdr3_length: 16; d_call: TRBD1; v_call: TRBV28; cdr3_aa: CASSSTGLLAKNIQYF; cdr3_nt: TGTGCCAGCAGTTCGACAGGGTTACTAGCCAAAAACATTCAGTACTTC
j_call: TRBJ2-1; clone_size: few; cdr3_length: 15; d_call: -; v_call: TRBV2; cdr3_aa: CASSELVSRRNEQFF; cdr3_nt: TGTGCCAGCAGTGAACTGGTCTCGCGAAGAAATGAGCAGTTCTTC